This T cell receptor (beta chain) was obtained from a study of shared clonotypes between healthy human individuals (TCRdb year 2020). Study-level background: A couple of women and a few men aged 18 to 49 years were included in the cohort. Each donor's leukapheresis produced roughly between about 0.8 and 8.9 billion PBMCs. For each donor, CD4 naive and CD4 memory were each run on three plates, CD8 naive on two plates, and CD8 memory on one plate. Different laboratories and diverse techniques were used to prepare libraries and sequence TCR repertoires, to increase sequencing depth and limit assay-specific biases. To estimate repertoire size and how much clonotype sharing occurs between individuals, the study deeply sequenced the blood TCR repertoires of a handful of healthy adults. Points the paper makes about the study in general: About 4.5% of naive CD4, 3.5% of naive CD8, around 2.3% of memory CD4, and around 0.4% of memory CD8 clonotypes were shared across several donors. Because the study included only a small number of donors, the genetic and exposure-history diversity represented was limited. Rarefaction of sorted-subset datasets indicated incomplete sequencing despite the large sequencing depth. Estimated clonotype richness was generally larger for naive than for memory subsets. Pairwise subsampling indicated that sequencing depth was expected to affect the degree of clonotype sharing among donors. Sampling was restricted to blood, and TCR repertoires in tissues likely differ from the TCR repertoires found in blood. Compared with non-shared clonotypes, clonotypes shared by all four sorted-subset donors had higher generation probabilities.

The donors were healthy, HIV-negative adults with no recently reported acute infections or vaccinations. Every donor was a Caucasian adult residing in Nashville, Tennessee, USA. Magnetic negative selection was used to enrich CD4+ T cells, after which naive cells were positively selected on CD45RA and the negative fraction became the memory subset. Blood was collected by leukapheresis, and PBMCs were isolated by Ficoll-Histopaque density gradient centrifugation and then cryopreserved in liquid nitrogen vapor phase. Purity and quantity of every magnetically sorted T cell population were checked by analytical flow cytometry. Genomic DNA was isolated from each sorted fraction and quantified by UV absorbance on a Nanodrop 2000c. Using the deep immunoSEQ assay, TCR CDR3 regions were amplified from genomic DNA by multiplex PCR. Extracted genomic DNA from each cell subset was spread evenly across all wells of several immunoSEQ 96-well plates, with each plate serving as a replicate. For sorted subsets, each replicate PCR was loaded with about 200 ng genomic DNA, equivalent to about 30,000 T cell genomes. The purified libraries were quantified using a Qubit 3.0 fluorometer, sized with a Bioanalyzer 2100, and then quantified again using the KAPA Library Quantification kit. Every immunoSEQ 96-well plate was sequenced on a separate single-read 150-cycle Illumina NextSeq 550 flow cell. Processing in the source paper ran as follows. The immunoSEQ output contained only junctional sequences without quality scores, so filtering could not match that applied to full-length reads. Sequences were annotated with PyIR, a Python wrapper for IgBLAST v1.9, using IMGT germline references to assign V/J genes and CDR3. Reads were filtered out if the reads had weak V/J assignments (E-value above 1e-6), no CDR3, stop codons, out-of-frame junctions, or ambiguous translated residues. V3J clonotypes were defined as sequences sharing an identical inferred V gene, J gene, and CDR3 amino acid sequence. Percentage overlap between repertoires was computed as shared unique clonotypes divided by the size of the smaller repertoire. Three approaches were used to assess repertoire richness: RTK rarefaction, the Chao1 estimator, and Recon v2.1 estimates of unobserved clonotypes. OLGA was used to compute generation probabilities for all TCRbeta clonotypes that the gDNA method yielded from a handful of donors. TCRdb holds this immuneACCESS table with in-frame rearrangements only. Some clones are missing; in checked studies, unresolved V genes explain under half, and the rest has no known cause. The V and J calls and the clone size are those of that table, but D and trimming were determined from the DNA. The sample yields 1,400,000 or so clones; less than 99% were counted once. The top ten clonotypes cover 0.36% of the sample.

V is cut back by 0 bases and J by 1 base, with 3 bases in the junction unmatched. Reading the germline V gene gives CDR1 SGHRS and CDR2 YFSETQ. Including the terminal cysteine and phenylalanine, the CDR3 comprises 16 residues. Left in the record is the CDR3 DNA by itself, 48 bases read in frame from the first base. On this clone: No antigen is known for it. Base-call qualities are not available, and no considerably larger clone is one nucleotide away. The sample contains more than one DNA sequence encoding this CDR3.

The specimen sequenced was naive CD4+ T cells sorted from blood. What the cell subset or site label conveys for this sample: CD45RA+ positively selected. The TCR sequence derives from a man aged 25-45 years in good health. Recombination linked TRBV5-1 to TRBJ2-1, and TRBD2 matches 8 of the central bases. The sequence in DNA is TGCGCCAGCAGCTTGGTTTCTAGCGGGTCCTACAATGAGCAGTTCTTC. Its translation is CASSLVSSGSYNEQFF.